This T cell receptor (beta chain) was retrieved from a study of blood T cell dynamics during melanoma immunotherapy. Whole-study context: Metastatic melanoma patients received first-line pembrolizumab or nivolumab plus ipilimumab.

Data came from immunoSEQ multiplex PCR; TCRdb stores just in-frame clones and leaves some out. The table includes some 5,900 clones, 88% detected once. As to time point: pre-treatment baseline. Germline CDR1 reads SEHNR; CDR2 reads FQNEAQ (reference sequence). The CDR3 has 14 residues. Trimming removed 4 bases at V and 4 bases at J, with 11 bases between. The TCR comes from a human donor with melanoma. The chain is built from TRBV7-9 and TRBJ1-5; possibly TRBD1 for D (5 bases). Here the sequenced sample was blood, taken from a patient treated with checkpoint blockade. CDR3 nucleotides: TGTGCCAGCAGCTACCACGGGACTAATCAGCCCCAGCATTTT. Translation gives CASSYHGTNQPQHF.